Below, 26 T cell receptor beta chains from the same sample are listed, as sequenced in a study of identical twins. TCRdb ran MiXCR on the 5' RACE reads and lists one entry per CDR3 protein. The sample has approximately 700,000 distinct CDR3 sequences, 5.5% to 6.5% seen once. The specimen sequenced was naive T cells sorted from blood. The receptors here all came from a man aged 18 to 35 in good health.

The table lists this clonotype with many counts. This chain joins TRBV29-1 and TRBJ2-2; D ambiguous. The CDR3 loop spans 11 amino acids. Germline V gene sequence: CDR1 SQVTM, CDR2 ANQGSEA. In nucleotides, the CDR3 is TGCAGTTTTGGGGATGGCGGGGAGCTGTTTTTT. This sequence encodes CSFGDGGELFF.

This clonotype was seen ten or more times. The chain joins TRBV29-1 to TRBJ1-2; D gene uncertain. CDR3 size: 13 residues. Germline V lookup: CDR1 SQVTM, CDR2 ANQGSEA. V lost 0 bases to trimming and J lost 1 base, with 6 bases between them. CDR3 loop: CSVEETINYGYTF. CDR3 nucleotide sequence: TGCAGCGTTGAAGAGACAATTAACTATGGCTACACCTTC. The variable domain in full, with the rest retrieved from reference TRBV29-1 and TRBJ1-2, is SAVISQKPSRDICQRGTSLTIQCQVDSQVTMMFWYRQQPGQSLTLIATANQGSEATYESGFVIDKFPISRPNLTFSTLTVSNMSPEDSSIYLCSVEETINYGYTFGSGTRLTVV.

The table lists this clonotype with many counts. V usage is TRBV5-1 and J usage is TRBJ1-1; D possibly corresponds to TRBD1 (5 bases). CDR1 and CDR2 (germline): SGHRS, YFSETQ. V was trimmed by 0 bases and J by 1 base, leaving 10 bases between them. The CDR3 spans 15 residues. In nucleotides, the CDR3 is TGCGCCAGCAGCTTGGGGACCGGGGGGAACACTGAAGCTTTCTTT. It translates to CASSLGTGGNTEAFF.

The table lists this clonotype with a few counts. V is TRBV20-1 and J is TRBJ1-2, with D perhaps matching TRBD1 (5 bases). This CDR3 region has 13 residues. In germline, CDR1 is DFQATT, CDR2 SNEGSKA (reference sequence). Deletions cut 0 bases from V and 4 bases from J, with 9 bases between. CDR3 nucleotides: TGCAGTGCTAGAGATCCAGGGATCTATGGCTACACCTTC. Translated, it gives CSARDPGIYGYTF.

This clonotype was observed many times. V and J are TRBV29-1 and TRBJ2-7; TRBD1 agrees at 7 bases. Trimming removed 6 bases from V and 0 bases from J; junction bases left unmatched: 14. CDR1 SQVTM and CDR2 ANQGSEA come from the germline V gene. CDR3 length: 16 residues. The CDR3 coding sequence is TGCAGCGTCGCCCCCGCGACAGGGTACCTCTCCTACGAGCAGTACTTC. Encoded protein: CSVAPATGYLSYEQYF.

This sequence joins TRBV7-6 and TRBJ2-5; TRBD1 matches 7 bases. Germline lookup yields CDR1 SGHVS and CDR2 FNYEAQ. This CDR3 is 16 amino acids long. V lost 8 bases, J lost 5 bases, and 17 bases stayed unmatched. The CDR3, as DNA: TGTGCCAGCTCCCCGCAGCAGGGGGAGTTCGGGGAGACCCAGTACTTC. Amino acid sequence: CASSPQQGEFGETQYF.

The genes are TRBV3-1 and TRBJ2-7; D not resolved. CDR3 length: 13 residues. CDR1 and CDR2 from the germline V gene are LGHDT and YNNKEL (reference sequence). Between the trimmed V and J ends, which lost 1 base and 7 bases, there was a span of 11 bases. This CDR3 reads CASSQAIAAEQYV. In DNA form, the CDR3 reads TGTGCCAGCAGCCAAGCGATTGCCGCTGAGCAGTACGTC.

This clonotype was seen many times. V is TRBV5-1 and J is TRBJ2-5; D might be TRBD1 (6 bases). The CDR3 runs to 15 residues. V was clipped by 5 bases and J by 1 base, with 15 bases between them. Germline CDR1 and CDR2: SGHRS and YFSETQ. This CDR3 is CASSLDARGQETQYF. The CDR3 nucleotides read TGCGCCAGCAGTCTCGACGCCAGGGGCCAAGAGACCCAGTACTTC.

This chain connects TRBV2 to TRBJ2-7, with 10 positions matching TRBD2. The trim removed 5 bases at V and 6 bases at J, leaving 7 bases unmatched. Germline V gives CDR1 SNHLY, CDR2 FYNNEI. The CDR3 has 14 amino acids. The CDR3 sequence is CASSKAGLAAEQYF. The CDR3 bases are TGTGCCAGCAGTAAGGCCGGACTAGCGGCCGAGCAGTACTTC.

The chain joins TRBV30 to TRBJ2-1; D possibly corresponds to TRBD1 (5 bases). Looked up from germline, CDR1 is GTSNPN and CDR2 is SVGIG (reference sequence). The CDR3 extends over 11 amino acids. Trimming removed 1 base at V and 10 bases at J, with 8 bases between. DNA of the CDR3: TGTGCCTGGAGTGATCGGACAGAGCAGTTCTTC. Residues: CAWSDRTEQFF.

As regards this clonotype: A much larger clone differs from this one at a single base, so this may be a read error. The J gene is TRBJ2-5, the V gene TRBV9; weak D call: TRBD1 (6 bases). This CDR3 is 14 amino acids long. Germline lookup yields CDR1 SGDLS and CDR2 YYNGEE. CDR3 sequence: CASSVVGGTETQHF. CDR3 bases: TGTGCCAGCAGCGTAGTTGGGGGCACGGAGACCCAGCACTTC. The entire variable domain, with the rest obtained from reference TRBV9 and TRBJ2-5, is as follows: DSGVTQTPKHLITATGQRVTLRCSPRSGDLSVYWYQQSLDQGLQFLIQYYNGEERAKGNILERFSAQQFPDLHSELNLSSLELGDSALYFCASSVVGGTETQHFGPGTRLLVL.

This clonotype appeared many times. This rearrangement joins TRBV21-1 to TRBJ2-7. TRBV21-1 is a pseudogene locus. The CDR3 loop spans 15 amino acids. In nucleotides, the CDR3 is TGTGCCAGCAGCTCGAAGGCAGGTGGAGCCTACGAGCAGTACGTC. It is translated as CASSSKAGGAYEQYV.

This clonotype was seen ten or more times. V gene TRBV29-1 combines with J gene TRBJ2-3; D unresolved. The CDR3 covers 11 residues. Germline-derived CDR1 and CDR2 are SQVTM and ANQGSEA. The germline V and J ends were trimmed by 8 bases and 5 bases, with 11 bases remaining between them. CDR3 nucleotide sequence: TGCAGCTCGGTGAGAGAAGATACGCAGTATTTT. The encoded protein is CSSVREDTQYF.

This clonotype was recorded at least ten times. The chain couples TRBV3-1 to TRBJ2-1, with 9 positions matching TRBD1. V lost 4 bases, J lost 5 bases, and 6 bases stayed unmatched. There are 15 residues in the CDR3. Germline CDR1 LGHDT, CDR2 YNNKEL (reference sequence). The CDR3 reads CASSPGTGKNNEQFF. CDR3 in DNA: TGTGCCAGCAGCCCTGGGACAGGGAAAAACAATGAGCAGTTCTTC.

This clonotype has ten or more counts. The CDR3 nucleotides read TGCAGTGCCGGACGGATTGATCTAGCCAAAAACATTCAGTACTTC. Encoded protein: CSAGRIDLAKNIQYF. The gene calls are TRBV20-1 and TRBJ2-4; no clear D. CDR1 is DFQATT and CDR2 is SNEGSKA in the germline V gene (reference sequence). Trimming removed 6 bases at V and 0 bases at J, with 15 bases between. This CDR3 is 15 amino acids long.

This clonotype was seen many times. This CDR3 is CSASLADSPYNEQFF. In DNA form, the CDR3 reads TGCAGTGCCTCCCTCGCGGACTCCCCCTACAATGAGCAGTTCTTC. The V and J genes are TRBV20-1 and TRBJ2-1, with D perhaps TRBD2 (5 bases). There are 15 residues in the CDR3. CDR1 and CDR2 from the germline V gene are DFQATT and SNEGSKA (reference sequence). V dropped 6 bases and J dropped 2 bases, with 17 bases sitting between them.

This clonotype was detected many times. This sequence joins TRBV6-1 and TRBJ2-1; D call uncertain. The CDR3 totals 12 residues. Germline CDR1 MNHNS, CDR2 SASEGT. Deletions cut 1 base from V and 6 bases from J, with 4 bases between. The CDR3 loop is CASSEVGNEQFF. CDR3 DNA sequence: TGTGCCAGCAGTGAAGTAGGCAATGAGCAGTTCTTC.

J is TRBJ2-3 and V is TRBV3-1; 15 positions match TRBD2. CDR1 is LGHDT, CDR2 YNNKEL, per germline (reference sequence). CDR3 length: 19 amino acids. The V and J ends lost 2 bases and 3 bases, in that order; junction bases with no gene match: 9. CDR3 sequence: CASSQLRHGLAGGTDTQYF. The CDR3 coding sequence is TGTGCCAGCAGCCAATTGAGACACGGACTAGCGGGAGGGACAGATACGCAGTATTTT.

The chain has TRBV7-9 and TRBJ2-5; 9 bases agree with TRBD1. The CDR3 is made up of 15 amino acids. Germline values: CDR1 SEHNR, CDR2 FQNEAQ (reference sequence). Unmatched junction bases numbered 9, after V lost 5 bases and J lost 5 bases. The CDR3 loop reads CASSATGGRGETQYF. In DNA form, the CDR3 reads TGTGCCAGCAGCGCTACAGGGGGCCGAGGGGAGACCCAGTACTTC.

This clonotype was picked up a small number of times. The chain employs TRBV28 and TRBJ2-7; TRBD2 matches 7 bases. This CDR3 region has 13 residues. Germline-derived CDR1 and CDR2 are MDHEN and SYDVKM. J gave up 6 bases and V 5 bases, and 7 bases lay outside the gene matches. The CDR3 DNA follows: TGTGCCAGCAGTCAAGCGGGACCCCCCGAGCAGTACTTC. It is translated as CASSQAGPPEQYF.

This clonotype was detected a few times. The chain is built from TRBV20-1 and TRBJ1-6, with D perhaps matching TRBD1 (5 bases). The CDR3 extends over 17 amino acids. The V gene lost 2 bases and the J gene lost 0 bases, with 14 bases spanning the gap. CDR1 is DFQATT, CDR2 SNEGSKA, per germline (reference sequence). This chain's CDR3 is CSARRGGTNSYNSPLHF. The CDR3 bases are TGCAGTGCTAGAAGGGGAGGGACGAACTCCTATAATTCACCCCTCCACTTT.

Ten or more counts support this clonotype. The V and J genes are TRBV29-1 and TRBJ2-3; possible D gene TRBD2, 5 bases. This CDR3 comprises 14 residues. The germline gives CDR1 SQVTM, CDR2 ANQGSEA. V lost 7 bases and J 3 bases, leaving 17 bases between the germline ends. CDR3 sequence: CSAEGPKSTDTQYF. As DNA, the CDR3 is TGCAGCGCCGAGGGCCCGAAGTCGACAGATACGCAGTATTTT.

This clonotype was counted between two and nine times. The chain combines TRBV4-2 with TRBJ2-1, with 14 bases matching TRBD2. Germline V CDR1 and CDR2: LGHNA, YNFKEQ. The CDR3 has 18 residues. The junction had 9 bases not matched to a gene; V was cut back by 1 base and J by 7 bases. The CDR3 loop is CASSQADWGLAGANEQFF. DNA of the CDR3: TGTGCCAGCAGCCAAGCAGATTGGGGACTAGCGGGGGCAAATGAGCAGTTCTTC.

The chain employs TRBV11-1 and TRBJ2-3; TRBD1 might be the D (5 bases). The V gene's germline CDR1 is SGHAT and CDR2 FQDESV (reference sequence). V was shortened by 5 bases and J by 3 bases, with 15 bases between the two germline ends. The CDR3 has 15 residues. Here the CDR3 reads CASSPLQGKTDTQYF. CDR3 in DNA: TGTGCCAGCAGCCCTCTGCAGGGAAAGACAGATACGCAGTATTTT. Full variable domain (outside the CDR3, taken from reference TRBV11-1 and TRBJ2-3): EAEVAQSPRYKITEKSQAVAFWCDPISGHATLYWYRQILGQGPELLVQFQDESVVDDSQLPKDRFSAERLKGVDSTLKIQPAELGDSAMYLCASSPLQGKTDTQYFGPGTRLTVL.

The sample holds many counts of this clonotype. The chain uses TRBV20-1 and TRBJ2-3, with TRBD2 matching 9 bases. V dropped 6 bases and J dropped 3; count of bases not matched to a gene: 7. CDR1 is DFQATT and CDR2 is SNEGSKA in the germline V gene (reference sequence). This CDR3 spans 14 amino acids. The CDR3 bases are TGCAGTGCCCTGCGGGAGGGCGGTACAGATACGCAGTATTTT. Protein: CSALREGGTDTQYF.

The table lists this clonotype with a few counts. The chain combines TRBV2 with TRBJ2-7; D gene ambiguous. The germline V and J ends were trimmed by 8 bases and 2 bases, with 10 bases remaining between them. The CDR3 sequence is 12 residues long. Looked up from germline, CDR1 is SNHLY and CDR2 is FYNNEI. CDR3 DNA: TGTGCCAGCTCAGTTACGACCTACGAGCAGTACTTC. This translates into CASSVTTYEQYF.